One and the same sample provided the 22 T cell receptor beta chains below, sequenced in a study of blood T cell repertoires in COVID-19. The repertoire was sequenced with immunoSEQ multiplex PCR; TCRdb's copy has only in-frame clones and lacks some. The table records 95,000 to 150,000 clones, roughly 84% of them present only once. The source material was peripheral blood. These receptors originate from a woman aged 80 or over with acute or convalescent COVID-19.

The J gene is TRBJ1-2, the V gene TRBV6-5, with D perhaps TRBD1 (6 bases). V lost 8 bases and J 8 bases, leaving 15 bases between the germline ends. The CDR3 extends over 12 amino acids. The germline V gene encodes CDR1 MNHEY and CDR2 SVGAGI. The CDR3 reads CASQDRKEGYTF. For the CDR3, the DNA is TGTGCCAGCCAAGACAGGAAGGAAGGCTACACCTTC.

The chain is built from TRBV25-1 and TRBJ2-5; no definite D call. CDR3 length: 12 residues. V lost 2 bases and J lost 4, with 5 bases in between. Germline CDR1 and CDR2: MGHDK and SYGVNS. The CDR3 nucleotides are TGTGCCAGCAGTGAACGAGCAGAGACCCAGTACTTC. Translation gives CASSERAETQYF.

The V call is TRBV6-6, the J call TRBJ1-1; D ambiguous. Germline V gives CDR1 MNHNY, CDR2 SVGAGI (reference sequence). Trimming cost V 0 bases and J 1 base, with 6 bases left between them. This CDR3 comprises 14 residues. In DNA form, the CDR3 reads TGTGCCAGCAGTTACTCAGGAGGGAACACTGAAGCTTTCTTT. Protein product: CASSYSGGNTEAFF.

The V and J genes are TRBV12-3 or TRBV12-4 and TRBJ1-1; D call uncertain. Trimming took 3 bases from V and 1 from J, leaving 6 bases between them. CDR3 length: 13 amino acids. CDR3 sequence reads: CASSLRQNTEAFF. The CDR3 nucleotides are TGTGCCAGCAGTTTGCGACAGAACACTGAAGCTTTCTTT.

The sample holds one count of this clone. The gene calls are TRBV27 and TRBJ1-2; 7 bases are a match to TRBD1. V lost 10 bases, J lost 7 bases, and 9 bases stayed unmatched. Per germline, CDR1 MNHEY and CDR2 SMNVEV (reference sequence). The CDR3 covers 12 residues. The CDR3 region has the DNA TGTGCCACCCAAGGGGGACAGAGTGGCTACACCTTC. This sequence encodes CATQGGQSGYTF.

The CDR3 loop reads CASSRTGQGATGANVLTF. In DNA, the CDR3 is TGCGCCAGCAGCAGAACGGGACAGGGGGCTACTGGGGCCAACGTCCTGACTTTC. The chain employs TRBV5-1 and TRBJ2-6; the match to TRBD1 covers 12 bases. This CDR3 has 18 amino acids. Germline loops: CDR1 SGHRS, CDR2 YFSETQ. Trimming took 4 bases from V and 2 from J; bases not matched to a gene: 7.

The chain couples TRBV11-2 to TRBJ2-7, with 12 bases identical to TRBD2. Losses at the gene ends were 5 bases for V and 2 bases for J; bases not matched to a gene: 4. Germline lookup yields CDR1 SGHAT and CDR2 FQNNGV. The CDR3 covers 15 residues. Written as DNA, the CDR3 is TGTGCCAGCAGCGGGCTAGCGGGAGGGCCCTACGAGCAGTACTTC. Translated: CASSGLAGGPYEQYF.

The chain links TRBV7-9 to TRBJ2-5, with D possibly TRBD1 on 5 matching bases. V was clipped by 0 bases and J by 5 bases, with 10 bases between them. Germline V gene sequence: CDR1 SEHNR, CDR2 FQNEAQ (reference sequence). The CDR3 covers 14 residues. CDR3: CASSLASGIETQYF. The DNA of the CDR3 is TGTGCCAGCAGCTTAGCGTCAGGGATTGAGACCCAGTACTTC.

The chain employs TRBV4-3 and TRBJ1-1; D uncertain. There are 15 residues in the CDR3. V dropped 0 bases and J dropped 1 base, with 9 bases sitting between them. The germline gives CDR1 LGHNA, CDR2 YSLEER. This CDR3 is CASSQDSAGNTEAFF. Here the CDR3 DNA reads TGCGCCAGCAGCCAAGATTCGGCAGGGAACACTGAAGCTTTCTTT.

The genes are TRBV28 and TRBJ1-1, with D possibly TRBD1 on 5 matching bases. V gave up 11 bases and J gave up 1 base, with 14 bases separating them. Germline loops: CDR1 MDHEN, CDR2 SYDVKM. This CDR3 region has 13 residues. The CDR3 is CAGAIGRNTEAFF. CDR3 DNA: TGTGCCGGGGCTATAGGCCGGAACACTGAAGCTTTCTTT.

CDR3 nucleotides: TGTGCCAGCAGCCGGAGACAGGGAAATGAGCAGTTCTTC. Protein product: CASSRRQGNEQFF. The chain recombines TRBV3-1 (or the pseudogene TRBV3-2) with TRBJ2-1; 7 positions match TRBD1. The CDR3 spans 13 residues. Germline-derived CDR1 and CDR2 are LGHDT and YNNKEL (reference sequence). J gave up 7 bases and V 4 bases, and 4 bases lay outside the gene matches.

The rearrangement links TRBV5-1 to TRBJ1-1, with D perhaps TRBD1 (6 bases). The CDR3 sequence is 17 residues long. Per germline, CDR1 SGHRS and CDR2 YFSETQ. V lost 0 bases and J 7 bases, leaving 22 bases between the germline ends. The CDR3 DNA reads as TGCGCCAGCAGCTTGGTGGCGACAGGCCTTGGTTTTGTTGAAGCTTTCTTT. Its translation is CASSLVATGLGFVEAFF.

The gene calls are TRBV27 and TRBJ2-6; D perhaps matches TRBD2 (6 bases). This CDR3 spans 16 amino acids. Trimming removed 7 bases at V and 4 bases at J, with 17 bases between. Germline CDR1 and CDR2: MNHEY and SMNVEV (reference sequence). The CDR3 spells CASTSGGAEGANVLTF. The DNA of the CDR3 is TGTGCCAGCACGTCAGGAGGGGCAGAGGGGGCCAACGTCCTGACTTTC.

The gene calls are TRBV7-2 and TRBJ1-2, with D perhaps TRBD1 (5 bases). This CDR3 is built from 15 residues. V gave up 2 bases and J gave up 3 bases, with 13 bases separating them. In germline, CDR1 is SGHTA, CDR2 FQGNSA. The CDR3 DNA reads TGTGCCAGCAGCTTAAGTTCAGGGCAGCACTATGGCTACACCTTC. It encodes CASSLSSGQHYGYTF.

Points on this clone: The same CDR3 arises from other DNA sequences in this sample as well. This chain joins TRBV5-1 and TRBJ1-5, with unresolved D. Per germline, CDR1 SGHRS and CDR2 YFSETQ. This CDR3 contains 13 residues. Trimming removed 0 bases from V and 4 bases from J, with 5 bases in between. The CDR3 coding sequence is TGCGCCAGCAGCTTGGGTCAGAATCAGCCCCAGCATTTT. As protein: CASSLGQNQPQHF.

The chain employs TRBV18 and TRBJ2-3; the match to TRBD2 covers 13 bases. The CDR3 consists of 15 residues. CDR1 and CDR2 (germline): KGHSH, LQKENI. V trimming: 3 bases; J trimming: 4 bases; junction bases outside the gene matches: 1. CDR3 nucleotide sequence: TGTGCCAGCTCACCCGGGACTAGCGGGGCAGATACGCAGTATTTT. The encoded protein is CASSPGTSGADTQYF. The entire variable domain, with the rest obtained from reference TRBV18 and TRBJ2-3, is as follows: NAGVMQNPRHLVRRRGQEARLRCSPMKGHSHVYWYRQLPEEGLKFMVYLQKENIIDESGMPKERFSAEFPKEGPSILRIQQVVRGDSAAYFCASSPGTSGADTQYFGPGTRLTVL.

The rearrangement joins TRBV5-1 to TRBJ2-7; 12 bases match TRBD1. The length of the CDR3 is 18 residues. Per germline, CDR1 SGHRS and CDR2 YFSETQ. V gave up 4 bases and J gave up 3 bases; unmatched junction bases: 14. The CDR3 loop is CASSRGTGGGGILYEQYF. CDR3 in DNA: TGCGCCAGCAGCCGAGGGACAGGGGGCGGAGGGATCCTCTACGAGCAGTACTTC.

This clone came up once. The rearrangement uses TRBV19 and TRBJ2-1, with TRBD2 matching over 15 bases. From germline, CDR1 is LNHDA and CDR2 SQIVND (reference sequence). V dropped 5 bases and J dropped 7; count of bases not matched to a gene: 12. The CDR3 runs 18 residues. The CDR3 loop reads CASSLGTSGGPLLNEQFF. The CDR3, as DNA: TGTGCCAGTAGTCTTGGGACTAGCGGGGGGCCGCTTTTGAATGAGCAGTTCTTC.

This chain links TRBV20-1 with TRBJ2-7; D is undetermined. Trimming pared 3 bases from V and 4 bases from J, leaving 13 bases between. CDR1 is DFQATT, CDR2 SNEGSKA, per germline (reference sequence). This CDR3 has 13 residues. CDR3 residues: CSASKRRPYEQYF. The DNA for the CDR3 is TGCAGTGCTAGTAAGCGCAGACCGTACGAGCAGTACTTC.

The chain links TRBV21-1 to TRBJ2-5; the table calls TRBD1, which could not be checked here. TRBV21-1 is a documented pseudogene. This CDR3 has 16 amino acids. The CDR3 loop reads CASNKTGKKVQETQYF. The CDR3 bases are TGTGCCAGCAACAAAACAGGGAAAAAGGTACAAGAGACCCAGTACTTC.

The rearrangement uses TRBV6-4 and TRBJ2-7; TRBD2 agrees at 13 bases. CDR3 length: 15 residues. Per germline, CDR1 MRHNA and CDR2 SNTAGT. V gave up 3 bases and J gave up 3 bases; unmatched junction bases: 2. The CDR3 coding sequence is TGTGCCAGCAGTGAAGGACTAGCGGGGGACTACGAGCAGTACTTC. Translated, it gives CASSEGLAGDYEQYF.

This clone was seen a handful of times. V usage is TRBV4-3 and J usage is TRBJ2-3; D is possibly TRBD1 (5 bases). The CDR3 is 15 residues long. V lost 3 bases to trimming and J lost 1 base, with 11 bases between them. Germline V gene data show CDR1 as LGHNA and CDR2 as YSLEER. The CDR3 nucleotides read TGCGCCAGCAGCCAGAAGTGGGGCGGCACAGATACGCAGTATTTT. The encoded protein is CASSQKWGGTDTQYF.